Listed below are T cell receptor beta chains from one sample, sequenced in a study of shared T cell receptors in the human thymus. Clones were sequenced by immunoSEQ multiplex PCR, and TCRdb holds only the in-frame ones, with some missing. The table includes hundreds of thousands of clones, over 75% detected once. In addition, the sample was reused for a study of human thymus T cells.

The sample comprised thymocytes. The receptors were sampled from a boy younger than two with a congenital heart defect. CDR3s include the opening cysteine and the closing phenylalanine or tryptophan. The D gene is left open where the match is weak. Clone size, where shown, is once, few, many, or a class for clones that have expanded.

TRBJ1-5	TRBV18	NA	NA	TGTGCCAGCTCACACTCAGGGAAAGACAGGACGAGGACGGGCCAGCCCCAGCATTTT	CASSHSGKDRTRTGQPQHF
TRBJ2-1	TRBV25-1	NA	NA	TGTGCCAGCAGTGCCAACAGGGACCATAGCTCCTACAATGAGCAGTTCTTC	CASSANRDHSSYNEQFF
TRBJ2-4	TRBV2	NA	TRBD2	TGTGCCAGCAGTGATCGCCAGGGACTAGCGCCAGGATACCCCAAAAACATTCAGTACTTC	CASSDRQGLAPGYPKNIQYF
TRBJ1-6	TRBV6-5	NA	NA	TGTGCCAGCCCCCCGGCTGGGGGGTATTCACCCCTCCACTTT	CASPPAGGYSPLHF
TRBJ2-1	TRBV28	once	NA	TGTGCCAGCAGCTACCTACGACAGATTTACAATGAGCAGTTCTTC	CASSYLRQIYNEQFF
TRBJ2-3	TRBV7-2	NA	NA	TGTGCCAGCAGCTTCCGGGACAAGAGCACAGATACGCAGTATTTT	CASSFRDKSTDTQYF
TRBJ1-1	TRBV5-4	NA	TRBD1	TGTGCCAGCAGCGATAAAACTGGGACAGGGGGCACTGAAGCTTTCTTT	CASSDKTGTGGTEAFF
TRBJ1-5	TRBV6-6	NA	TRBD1	TGTGCCAGCAGTTACTGGGGACAGGGTAATCAGCCCCAGCATTTT	CASSYWGQGNQPQHF
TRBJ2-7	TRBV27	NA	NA	TGTGCCAGCAGTTTAAGCGGTAGCTCCTACGAGCAGTACTTC	CASSLSGSSYEQYF
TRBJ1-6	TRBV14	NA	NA	TGTGCCAGCAGCCAAGATCGGGGGTGGAATTCACCCCTCCACTTT	CASSQDRGWNSPLHF
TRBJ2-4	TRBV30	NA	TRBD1	TGTGCCGGGGACAGGGGGAAAAACATTCAGTACTTC	CAGDRGKNIQYF
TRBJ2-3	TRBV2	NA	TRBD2	TGTGCCAGGGAAAAGCGGGAGGGCCAGGCAGATACGCAGTATTTT	CAREKREGQADTQYF
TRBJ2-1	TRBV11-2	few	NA	TGTGCCAGCAGCTTATCGAATACGTCTACTCGCAATGAGCAGTTCTTC	CASSLSNTSTRNEQFF
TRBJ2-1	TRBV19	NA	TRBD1	TGTGCCAGTGGACAGGGCCCCCACAATGAGCAGTTCTTC	CASGQGPHNEQFF
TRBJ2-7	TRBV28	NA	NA	TGTGCCAGCAGTTTAGAGGCTAGCGAGGTAGTCTACGAGCAGTACTTC	CASSLEASEVVYEQYF
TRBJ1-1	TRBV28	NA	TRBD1	TGTGCCAGCAGTTCCCGCCGGGACAGTAATAAAAGACCCCAGGGAACTTACACTGAAGCTTTCTTT	CASSSRRDSNKRPQGTYTEAFF
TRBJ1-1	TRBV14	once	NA	TGTGCCAGCAGCCAAGTAAGGGGAGAAGCTTTCTTT	CASSQVRGEAFF
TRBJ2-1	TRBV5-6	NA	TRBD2	TGTGCCAGCAGCCAAAGGAGGACTAGCGGCTCCTACAATGAGCAGTTCTTC	CASSQRRTSGSYNEQFF
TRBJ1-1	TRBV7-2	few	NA	TGTGCCAGCAGCGAGCGAAGGACAGAGAACACTGAAGCTTTCTTT	CASSERRTENTEAFF
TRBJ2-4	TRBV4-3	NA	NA	TGCGCCAGCAGCCAAGGCCCTCCCCCAGGGTTCATTCAGTACTTC	CASSQGPPPGFIQYF
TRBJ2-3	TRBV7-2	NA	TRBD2	TGTGCCAGCAGCTTTAGCGGGGGGGTCGATACGCAGTATTTT	CASSFSGGVDTQYF
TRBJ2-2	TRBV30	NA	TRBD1	TGTGCCTGGGGGACAGCCTACACCGGGGAGCTGTTTTTT	CAWGTAYTGELFF
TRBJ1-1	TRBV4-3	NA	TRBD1	TGCGCCAGCAGCCAAGTCTCAGGGGGCAAGGTGAACACTGAAGCTTTCTTT	CASSQVSGGKVNTEAFF
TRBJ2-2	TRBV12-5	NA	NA	TGTGCTAGTGGTTACTACCGGACCGGGGAGCTGTTTTTT	CASGYYRTGELFF
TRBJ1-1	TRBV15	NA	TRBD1	TGTGCCACCAGCAGAGGCCGACAGGGGGCTGACACTGAAGCTTTCTTT	CATSRGRQGADTEAFF
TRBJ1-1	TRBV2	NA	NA	TGTGCCAGCAGTGATCACCGGGTCCACACTGAAGCTTTCTTT	CASSDHRVHTEAFF
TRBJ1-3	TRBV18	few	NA	TGTGCCAGCTCCTTATGGTCCCAACCGGGACACGGAAACACCATATATTTT	CASSLWSQPGHGNTIYF
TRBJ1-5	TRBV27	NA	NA	TGTGCCAGCAGTTCTACGCAAAATCAGCCCCAGCATTTT	CASSSTQNQPQHF
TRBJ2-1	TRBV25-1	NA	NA	TGTGCCAGCAGTGAAGACTCAGTACACGAGAGCTCCTACAATGAGCAGTTCTTC	CASSEDSVHESSYNEQFF
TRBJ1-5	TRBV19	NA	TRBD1	TGTGCCAGTAGTCGGGACAGAGGCAATCAGCCCCAGCATTTT	CASSRDRGNQPQHF
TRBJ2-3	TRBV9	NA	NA	TGTGCCAGCAGCGGGGAAGACAGGAAAGGGGCAGATACGCAGTATTTT	CASSGEDRKGADTQYF
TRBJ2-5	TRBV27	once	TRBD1	TGTGCCAGCAGTTTATCGGGTAGGGATGCGGCAGGGGGACATGAGGAGACCCAGTACTTC	CASSLSGRDAAGGHEETQYF
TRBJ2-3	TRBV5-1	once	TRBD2	TGCGCCAGCAGCTTGGTACCATGGTCTCTAGCGGGAGACGAAGATACGCAGTATTTT	CASSLVPWSLAGDEDTQYF
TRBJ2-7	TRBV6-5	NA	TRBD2	TGTGCCAGCAGTTCCGTAGCGGGACTAGGGCCCGAGCAGTACTTC	CASSSVAGLGPEQYF
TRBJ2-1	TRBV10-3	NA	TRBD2	TGTGCCATCCATAGCGGGGGGGCTTGGAATGAGCAGTTCTTC	CAIHSGGAWNEQFF
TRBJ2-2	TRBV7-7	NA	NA	TGTGCCAGCAGCGAGGGGGTCTGTAACACCGGGGAGCTGTTTTTT	CASSEGVCNTGELFF
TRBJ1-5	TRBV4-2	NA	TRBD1	TGTGCCAGCAGCCAAGGACAGGGGGATCAGCCCCAGCATTTT	CASSQGQGDQPQHF
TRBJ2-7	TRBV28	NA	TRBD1	TGTGCCAGCACCTATGGACAGGGACTTACCTACGAGCAGTACTTC	CASTYGQGLTYEQYF
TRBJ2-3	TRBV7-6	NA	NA	TGTGCCAGCAAGGAAACAGTCACAGATACGCAGTATTTT	CASKETVTDTQYF
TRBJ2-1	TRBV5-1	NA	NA	TGCGCCAGCACCTTTCGAGGAAGAGGCAATGAGCAGTTCTTC	CASTFRGRGNEQFF
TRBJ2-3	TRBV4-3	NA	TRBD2	TGCGCCAGCAGCCAAGTCCGGACGGGACTAGCGGGATTAAGGAGCACAGATACGCAGTATTTT	CASSQVRTGLAGLRSTDTQYF
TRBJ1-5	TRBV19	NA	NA	TGTGCCAGTAGTCAGACAGCATATAGCAATCAGCCCCAGCATTTT	CASSQTAYSNQPQHF
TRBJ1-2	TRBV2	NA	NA	TGTGCCAGCCATACAGGGACCCCATACTATGGCTACACCTTC	CASHTGTPYYGYTF
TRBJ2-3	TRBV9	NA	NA	TGTGCCAGCAGCGGGAGTGCGGGGTCAGATACGCAGTATTTT	CASSGSAGSDTQYF
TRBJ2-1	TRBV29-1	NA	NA	TGCAGCGTTGACCGGAGTACGACCCCAACTCAATACAATGAGCAGTTCTTC	CSVDRSTTPTQYNEQFF
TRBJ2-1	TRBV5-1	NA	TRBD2	TGCGCCAGCAGCTATTCGACTAGCGGGTGCTACAATGAGCAGTTCTTC	CASSYSTSGCYNEQFF
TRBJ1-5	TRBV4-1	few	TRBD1	TGCGCCAGCAGCCAGCAGGGGGTAGATCAGCCCCAGCATTTT	CASSQQGVDQPQHF
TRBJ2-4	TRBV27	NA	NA	TGTGCCAGCAGTCCCATGCCGGAGAACATTCAGTACTTC	CASSPMPENIQYF